This T cell receptor beta chain was documented in a study of Ad26.COV2.S vaccination and SARS-CoV-2 variants. Study information: Intramuscularly, Ad26.COV2.S was given either once or twice, 56 days apart. Study-level points and caveats: Spike-specific TCR breadth in vaccine recipients exceeded that seen in placebo recipients.

This clone appeared once. The antigen remains undetermined. As for treatment: roughly 18 received Ad26.COV2.S at low or high dose, single or two shots; several received placebo; per-sample allocation not given. Vaccine and placebo recipients were sampled on day 63 after the first injection. Germline V gene data show CDR1 as MNHEY and CDR2 as SVGAGI. This CDR3 spans 12 amino acids. J gave up 9 bases and V 9 bases, and 4 bases lay outside the gene matches. Only in-frame clones appear in the TCRdb table, and some are missing; sequencing was by immunoSEQ multiplex PCR. The table lists around 300,000 clones, about 87% of them singletons, with roughly 6% in the top ten.

The sample consisted of peripheral blood, taken in a trial of Ad26.COV2.S vaccine versus placebo. This sequence originates from a person between 18 and 59 years old who received the Ad26.COV2.S COVID-19 vaccine or a placebo. This rearrangement joins TRBV6-5 to TRBJ2-1; TRBD2 agrees at 11 bases. The CDR3 DNA follows: TGTGCCAGTGGAACTAGCGGGAGTGAGCAGTTCTTC. Its translation: CASGTSGSEQFF.